The 22 T cell receptor beta chains given below trace back to one sample, sequenced in a study of cytomegalovirus exposure and HLA in healthy donors (TCRdb year 2017). Libraries were built with the immunoSEQ multiplex PCR assay. For the multiplex PCR, a mixture combining 60 forward primers for TCR Vbeta segments and 13 reverse primers for TCR Jbeta segments was used. Imported from immuneACCESS, the table was reduced by TCRdb to in-frame sequences with V and J called. These copies leave out some clones; in studies compared against another copy, an unresolved V gene accounts for under half, and the cause of the remainder is not known. A total of about 130,000 clones appear in this sample, over 9.5% of them only once. 4.5% to 5% of the sample goes to the ten largest clones. Sequenced sample: PBMCs. All receptors derive from a woman aged 18-35 years in good health and CMV-seropositive.

The table lists this clone with a few counts. The V call is TRBV10-3, the J call TRBJ2-1; a weak D match, TRBD2 (6 bases). Germline CDR1 and CDR2: ENHRY and SYGVKD. CDR3 length: 13 residues. V was pared by 7 bases and J by 4 bases, with 11 bases between. The CDR3 DNA reads TGTGCCATCATGCGGGAAGGGTACAATGAGCAGTTCTTC. Protein: CAIMREGYNEQFF.

This clone has more than one count but fewer than ten. This rearrangement joins TRBV30 to TRBJ2-1, with 10 bases matching TRBD2. The germline CDR1 and CDR2 sequences are GTSNPN and SVGIG (reference sequence). V lost 3 bases, J lost 5 bases, and 10 bases stayed unmatched. The CDR3 is made up of 16 amino acids. In DNA form, the CDR3 reads TGTGCCTGGAGGGGGCCCGGACTAGCGGTCAACAATGAGCAGTTCTTC. This translates into CAWRGPGLAVNNEQFF. The full variable domain, rest sourced from reference TRBV30 and TRBJ2-1, is SQTIHQWPATLVQPVGSPLSLECTVEGTSNPNLYWYRQAAGRGLQLLFYSVGIGQISSEVPQNLSASRPQDRQFILSSKKLLLSDSGFYLCAWRGPGLAVNNEQFFGPGTRLTVL.

This clone was seen a handful of times. The J gene is TRBJ2-3, the V gene TRBV5-5, with 10 bases identical to TRBD2. Germline V lookup: CDR1 SGHKS, CDR2 YYEKEE (reference sequence). This CDR3 contains 15 residues. V gave up 5 bases and J gave up 1 base; unmatched junction bases: 4. The CDR3 sequence is CASRVGTSGTDTQYF. The DNA for the CDR3 is TGTGCCAGCAGAGTCGGGACTAGCGGCACAGATACGCAGTATTTT.

The gene calls are TRBV28 and TRBJ1-2; no clear D gene. The CDR3 extends over 11 amino acids. V was trimmed by 3 bases and J by 6 bases, leaving 5 bases between them. Per the germline V gene, CDR1 is MDHEN and CDR2 is SYDVKM. CDR3 nucleotides: TGTGCCAGCAGTTTTATCCATGGCTACACCTTC. It is translated as CASSFIHGYTF.

This clone was detected a few times. This chain connects TRBV5-6 to TRBJ2-7, with 11 nucleotides matching TRBD1. J was trimmed by 6 bases and V by 3 bases; bases with no gene match: 5. CDR1 SGHDT and CDR2 YYEEEE come from the germline V gene. The CDR3 spans 14 residues. Here the CDR3 reads CASSYGTGGVEQYF. CDR3 nucleotides: TGTGCCAGCAGCTACGGGACAGGGGGGGTCGAGCAGTACTTC. Supplemented by reference TRBV5-6 and TRBJ2-7, the full variable domain reads DAGVTQSPTHLIKTRGQQVTLRCSPKSGHDTVSWYQQALGQGPQFIFQYYEEEERQRGNFPDRFSGHQFPNYSSELNVNALLLGDSALYLCASSYGTGGVEQYFGPGTRLTVT.

This clone showed up just a few times. The chain combines TRBV5-1 with TRBJ2-7; TRBD1 matches 9 bases. The germline V gene encodes CDR1 SGHRS and CDR2 YFSETQ. Trimming at V came to 4 bases and at J to 1 base, leaving 6 bases not matched to a gene. The CDR3 extends over 15 amino acids. Here the CDR3 DNA reads TGCGCCAGCAGCCTAGGGGACAGGGTATCCTACGAGCAGTACTTC. Protein product: CASSLGDRVSYEQYF. Drawing the rest from reference TRBV5-1 and TRBJ2-7, the complete variable domain is KAGVTQTPRYLIKTRGQQVTLSCSPISGHRSVSWYQQTPGQGLQFLFEYFSETQRNKGNFPGRFSGRQFSNSRSEMNVSTLELGDSALYLCASSLGDRVSYEQYFGPGTRLTVT.

The CDR3 nucleotides read TGTGCCAGCAGTGAAGGACTAGCGGGAGCCGAGACCCAGTACTTC. This sequence encodes CASSEGLAGAETQYF. This sequence joins TRBV6-4 and TRBJ2-5, with TRBD2 matching over 13 bases. CDR1 MRHNA and CDR2 SNTAGT come from the germline V gene. V lost 3 bases, J lost 5 bases, and 3 bases stayed unmatched. The CDR3 is made up of 15 amino acids.

V and J are TRBV30 and TRBJ2-7, with 8 nucleotides matching TRBD1. This CDR3 comprises 15 residues. V trimming: 2 bases; J trimming: 5 bases; junction bases outside the gene matches: 11. Germline V CDR1 and CDR2: GTSNPN, SVGIG (reference sequence). The CDR3 coding sequence is TGTGCCTGGAGTCGTTCTAGGACAGGGACGAACGAGCAGTACTTC. As protein: CAWSRSRTGTNEQYF.

This clone was picked up a small number of times. The chain joins TRBV4-1 to TRBJ2-5; possible D gene TRBD2, 5 bases. Looked up from germline, CDR1 is MGHRA and CDR2 is YSYEKL. Between the trimmed V and J ends, which lost 0 bases and 5 bases, there was a span of 16 bases. The CDR3 extends over 16 amino acids. CDR3 amino acids: CASSQDLYLGGETQYF. In DNA form, the CDR3 reads TGCGCCAGCAGCCAAGATTTATACCTGGGCGGGGAGACCCAGTACTTC.

There are a few counts of this clone. The V and J genes are TRBV27 and TRBJ1-1; D is perhaps TRBD1 (6 bases). V was shortened by 6 bases and J by 6 bases, with 11 bases between the two germline ends. Germline V gene sequence: CDR1 MNHEY, CDR2 SMNVEV (reference sequence). The CDR3 consists of 12 residues. CDR3 region: CASRGAEAEAFF. CDR3 bases: TGTGCCAGCAGGGGGGCAGAGGCTGAAGCTTTCTTT.

This clone was counted between two and nine times. J is TRBJ2-7 and V is TRBV11-2, with D possibly being TRBD2 (6 bases). V was trimmed by 0 bases and J by 0 bases, leaving 9 bases between them. The CDR3 totals 15 residues. Looked up from germline, CDR1 is SGHAT and CDR2 is FQNNGV. CDR3 in amino acids: CASSLDPGSSYEQYF. The CDR3 nucleotides read TGTGCCAGCAGCTTAGATCCCGGGAGCTCCTACGAGCAGTACTTC.

The V gene is TRBV30, the J gene TRBJ1-1; tentative D call: TRBD1 (5 bases). The CDR3 runs to 14 residues. CDR1 and CDR2 from the germline V gene are GTSNPN and SVGIG (reference sequence). The V end lost 0 bases, the J end lost 3 bases, and 11 bases lay between the germline ends. DNA for the CDR3: TGTGCCTGGAGTGTCGGGGGGTGGTACACTGAAGCTTTCTTT. It specifies CAWSVGGWYTEAFF.

The rearrangement links TRBV6-5 to TRBJ2-7; D is perhaps TRBD1 (6 bases). Germline CDR1 is MNHEY and CDR2 is SVGAGI. The CDR3 runs to 15 residues. V was pared by 6 bases and J by 6 bases, with 21 bases between. The CDR3 protein is CASSPQPILTGEQYF. The CDR3 DNA follows: TGTGCCAGCAGCCCCCAACCAATCTTGACAGGCGAGCAGTACTTC.

This chain joins TRBV10-3 and TRBJ2-1, with 8 bases identical to TRBD2. Germline V gene data show CDR1 as ENHRY and CDR2 as SYGVKD. This CDR3 comprises 15 residues. V dropped 0 bases and J dropped 6; count of bases not matched to a gene: 4. The CDR3 sequence is CAISESLAVGNEQFF. CDR3 coding DNA: TGTGCCATCAGTGAGTCACTAGCGGTGGGCAATGAGCAGTTCTTC.

J is TRBJ1-3 and V is TRBV6-1; maybe TRBD1 (6 bases). V lost 6 bases and J 0 bases, leaving 12 bases between the germline ends. Germline V gives CDR1 MNHNS, CDR2 SASEGT. The CDR3 totals 15 residues. In DNA form, the CDR3 reads TGTGCCAGCAGGGACAGTAAATTCTCTGGAAACACCATATATTTT. It codes for CASRDSKFSGNTIYF.

This clone was observed a few times. The rearrangement uses TRBV11-2 and TRBJ2-5, with 7 bases fitting TRBD2. V gave up 6 bases and J gave up 2 bases; unmatched junction bases: 9. This CDR3 region has 15 residues. The germline V gene encodes CDR1 SGHAT and CDR2 FQNNGV. CDR3 in amino acids: CASSQNLADQETQYF. As DNA, the CDR3 is TGTGCCAGCAGTCAAAATCTAGCGGATCAAGAGACCCAGTACTTC.

This rearrangement joins TRBV9 to TRBJ2-1, with 11 nucleotides matching TRBD2. V gave up 2 bases and J gave up 7 bases; unmatched junction bases: 5. The germline gives CDR1 SGDLS, CDR2 YYNGEE. This CDR3 comprises 15 residues. CDR3: CASSVLAGGFNEQFF. The CDR3 DNA reads as TGTGCCAGCAGCGTCCTAGCGGGAGGTTTTAATGAGCAGTTCTTC.

This clone was detected a few times. The genes are TRBV28 and TRBJ2-7; D call uncertain. V dropped 3 bases and J dropped 0 bases, with 6 bases sitting between them. The CDR3 consists of 13 residues. Germline V gene lookup returns CDR1 MDHEN and CDR2 SYDVKM. The chain's CDR3 is CASSFFSSYEQYF. CDR3 nucleotide sequence: TGTGCCAGCAGTTTTTTCAGCTCCTACGAGCAGTACTTC.

The chain joins TRBV7-4 to TRBJ2-7; 8 bases are shared with TRBD1. V lost 5 bases and J lost 6; bases outside the gene matches: 6. This CDR3 region has 13 residues. The V gene's germline CDR1 is SGHVT and CDR2 SQSDAQ. CDR3 region: CASSTGQVPEQYF. Here the CDR3 DNA reads TGTGCCAGCAGCACGGGACAGGTTCCCGAGCAGTACTTC.

This rearrangement joins TRBV9 to TRBJ2-7; a possible D gene is TRBD2 (5 bases). Germline lookup yields CDR1 SGDLS and CDR2 YYNGEE. CDR3 length equals 15 residues. V lost 0 bases to trimming and J lost 6 bases, with 16 bases between them. In DNA, the CDR3 is TGTGCCAGCAGCGTAGGAGGCGGGCCTGGATCCGAGCAGTACTTC. It encodes CASSVGGGPGSEQYF.

The V gene is TRBV7-3, the J gene TRBJ2-4; 9 bases fit TRBD1. Germline CDR1 and CDR2: SGHTA and FQGTGA. The CDR3 spans 14 residues. V shed 5 bases and J 9 bases; nucleotides not matched to a gene: 8. CDR3 loop: CASSQGTGSPIQYF. The CDR3 coding sequence is TGTGCCAGCAGCCAGGGGACAGGGAGCCCCATTCAGTACTTC.

In its sample, this clone was seen a few times. The chain recombines TRBV12-5 with TRBJ1-2; TRBD1 agrees at 9 bases. Per germline, CDR1 LGHNT and CDR2 FRNRAP. With 1 base clipped from V and 4 bases from J, the junction kept 10 bases outside the gene matches. The CDR3 spans 17 residues. The CDR3 here is CASGLATGTGPFYGYTF. In nucleotides, the CDR3 is TGTGCTAGTGGTTTGGCAACCGGGACAGGGCCCTTCTATGGCTACACCTTC.